One sample yielded the 11 T cell receptor beta chains listed below, sequenced in a study of shared clonotypes between healthy human individuals. The naive CD8 subset, CD45RO-negative cells positively selected for CCR7, excluded terminally differentiated effector memory CD45RA+ cells. Sequencing used immunoSEQ multiplex PCR; TCRdb keeps in-frame clones, though not all of them. This table has about 2 million clones, 85% to 95% appearing once. The sequenced sample consisted of naive CD8+ T cells sorted from blood. The receptors stem from a man between 18 and 35 years old in good health.

The V and J genes are TRBV4-3 and TRBJ2-7; 9 positions match TRBD2. J gave up 2 bases and V 0 bases, and 8 bases lay outside the gene matches. Germline CDR1 and CDR2: LGHNA and YSLEER. The CDR3 is 17 residues long. The CDR3 DNA reads TGCGCCAGCAGCCAAGACGTAGGGACTAGCCCAGCCTACGAGCAGTACTTC. This sequence encodes CASSQDVGTSPAYEQYF.

The chain joins TRBV14 to TRBJ1-2, with D possibly being TRBD1 (6 bases). The CDR3 contains 16 residues. Trimming left V 0 bases short and J 7 bases short, with 18 bases between. Germline CDR1 and CDR2: SGHDN and FVKESK. The CDR3 reads CASSQDPPRGVSGYTF. The CDR3, as DNA: TGTGCCAGCAGCCAAGATCCCCCCAGGGGAGTCTCTGGCTACACCTTC.

V usage is TRBV9 and J usage is TRBJ2-7; 8 bases fit TRBD2. The CDR3 spans 15 residues. Germline loops: CDR1 SGDLS, CDR2 YYNGEE. V gave up 4 bases and J gave up 7 bases; unmatched junction bases: 13. Here the CDR3 reads CASSFGGGLPGEQYF. In DNA form, the CDR3 reads TGTGCCAGCAGCTTCGGCGGGGGGCTACCGGGAGAGCAGTACTTC.

V usage is TRBV4-1 and J usage is TRBJ1-2; 7 bases match TRBD1. The CDR3 has 15 amino acids. Trimming took 3 bases from V and 2 from J; bases not matched to a gene: 6. The germline V gene has CDR1 MGHRA and CDR2 YSYEKL. The CDR3, as DNA: TGCGCCAGCAGCCAGTTAAAACAGGGGAACTATGGCTACACCTTC. As protein: CASSQLKQGNYGYTF.

The chain uses TRBV11-2 and TRBJ1-2; 7 bases are a match to TRBD1. Germline trimming cut 2 bases from V and 4 bases from J; bases unmatched to any gene: 7. The CDR3 consists of 15 residues. The germline V gene has CDR1 SGHAT and CDR2 FQNNGV. The CDR3 DNA reads as TGTGCCAGCAGCTTAACAGCAGGACAGGCCTATGGCTACACCTTC. This encodes CASSLTAGQAYGYTF.

This clone was recorded a few times. This chain connects TRBV28 to TRBJ1-6; D is possibly TRBD1 (6 bases). Germline CDR1 MDHEN, CDR2 SYDVKM. The CDR3 covers 16 residues. Trimming pared 4 bases from V and 10 bases from J, leaving 20 bases between. The DNA for the CDR3 is TGTGCCAGCAGTTCGGACAGCTTGTTCTTATCGTCACCCCTCCACTTT. Protein: CASSSDSLFLSSPLHF.

The V call is TRBV7-6, the J call TRBJ1-2, with D maybe TRBD1 (6 bases). Germline CDR1 and CDR2: SGHVS and FNYEAQ. V was cut by 4 bases and J by 6 bases, with 15 bases left in between. The CDR3 extends over 14 amino acids. CDR3 bases: TGTGCCAGCAGCTCCGAGGGGGTAGGTCATGGCTACACCTTC. This encodes CASSSEGVGHGYTF.

The CDR3 sequence: CAISDEQEGHYEQYF. DNA for the CDR3: TGTGCCATCAGTGATGAACAGGAAGGACACTACGAGCAGTACTTC. The J gene is TRBJ2-7, the V gene TRBV10-3; tentative D call: TRBD1 (5 bases). Germline V gene sequence: CDR1 ENHRY, CDR2 SYGVKD. The CDR3 contains 15 residues. Trimming took 3 bases from V and 3 from J, leaving 15 bases between them.

The chain carries TRBV18 and TRBJ2-7; no clear D. Germline CDR1 KGHSH, CDR2 LQKENI. V was shortened by 2 bases and J by 2 bases, with 7 bases between the two germline ends. This CDR3 region has 13 residues. The CDR3: CASSPGPTYEQYF. CDR3 sequence (DNA): TGTGCCAGCTCACCAGGGCCCACCTACGAGCAGTACTTC. Full variable domain (remainder filled in from reference TRBV18 and TRBJ2-7): NAGVMQNPRHLVRRRGQEARLRCSPMKGHSHVYWYRQLPEEGLKFMVYLQKENIIDESGMPKERFSAEFPKEGPSILRIQQVVRGDSAAYFCASSPGPTYEQYFGPGTRLTVT.

The chain has TRBV5-6 and TRBJ1-5, with no clear D. CDR3 length equals 15 residues. Trimming removed 0 bases at V and 3 bases at J, with 10 bases between. Per the germline V gene, CDR1 is SGHDT and CDR2 is YYEEEE. CDR3 loop: CASSLAPGFNQPQHF. CDR3 coding DNA: TGTGCCAGCAGCTTGGCCCCGGGCTTCAATCAGCCCCAGCATTTT.

With respect to this clone: This sample includes further DNA sequences coding for the same CDR3. The rearrangement joins TRBV5-1 to TRBJ2-2; D remains ambiguous. Germline V CDR1 and CDR2: SGHRS, YFSETQ. V was pared by 2 bases and J by 5 bases, with 7 bases between. This CDR3 has 13 residues. The CDR3 region has the DNA TGCGCCAGCAGCTTTTTGGGAACCGGGGAGCTGTTTTTT. Protein product: CASSFLGTGELFF.